This T cell receptor (beta chain) was profiled in a study of CD8+ T cells in alopecia areata. RNA extraction and reverse transcription yielded cDNA as sequencing template. Sequencing was performed with immunoSEQ multiplex PCR; in TCRdb, only in-frame clones are kept and a portion is missing. The sample lists some 170,000 clones, around 71% seen once, with over 9.5% in the top ten. The V gene's germline CDR1 is MGHRA and CDR2 YSYEKL. Trimming removed 0 bases at V and 6 bases at J, with 8 bases between. The CDR3 consists of 13 residues. The sequence was collected from a human donor with alopecia areata. This chain joins TRBV4-1 and TRBJ1-2, with unresolved D. Sequenced material: CD8+ T cells sorted from blood, taken at week 0. CDR3: CASSQEDPDGYTF. CDR3 nucleotide sequence: TGCGCCAGCAGCCAAGAGGATCCGGATGGCTACACCTTC.